This T cell receptor (beta chain) was sequenced in a study of patients and donors after allogeneic stem cell transplantation. TCRdb itself ran the RT-PCR reads through MiXCR, one entry per CDR3 protein. The repertoire holds approximately 37,000 distinct CDR3 sequences, with about 30% as singletons. V gave up 2 bases and J gave up 7 bases; unmatched junction bases: 14. CDR1 is MDHEN, CDR2 SYDVKM, per germline. This CDR3 comprises 20 residues. A few counts support this clonotype. This chain uses TRBV28 with TRBJ2-2, with 15 bases matching TRBD2. The sequenced sample consisted of blood, either unsorted or a sorted T cell fraction (not recorded which). This TCR was recovered from a human donor who was either an allogeneic HSCT recipient or a stem cell or donor lymphocyte infusion donor (not recorded which). It is not recorded whose cells these are; they may come from a transplant donor. The CDR3 nucleotides read TGTGCCAGCAGTTTAAAGACTCCTCGGACTAGCGGGAGGGCCGTCGGGGAGCTGTTTTTT. This sequence encodes CASSLKTPRTSGRAVGELFF.